The sample holds a few counts of the clone carrying this T cell receptor (beta chain). Seattle's enrolled individuals joined amid active infection and were then monitored longitudinally. The data stem from a study of blood T cell repertoires in COVID-19. Study as a whole: COVID-19 samples collected from the United States, Italy and Spain covered acute and convalescent phases. The analysed material was cDNA or gDNA that came from T cells, B-cell-depleted T cells, or PBMCs.

Germline assignment: CDR1 MNHEY and CDR2 SVGEGT. The CDR3 has 15 residues. With 5 bases clipped from V and 2 bases from J, the junction kept 6 bases outside the gene matches. Here immunoSEQ multiplex PCR was the method, and the copy in TCRdb shows in-frame clones only, minus some. This table holds 35,000 to 40,000 clones, approximately 74% found once. The receptor was derived from a man in his sixties or seventies with COVID-19, enrolled during active disease. The rearrangement joins TRBV6-2 or TRBV6-3 to TRBJ1-5; the match to TRBD1 covers 7 bases. Material for sequencing was peripheral blood. The CDR3 is CASSRQGARNQPQHF. Written as DNA, the CDR3 is TGTGCCAGCAGTCGACAGGGTGCCCGCAATCAGCCCCAGCATTTT.